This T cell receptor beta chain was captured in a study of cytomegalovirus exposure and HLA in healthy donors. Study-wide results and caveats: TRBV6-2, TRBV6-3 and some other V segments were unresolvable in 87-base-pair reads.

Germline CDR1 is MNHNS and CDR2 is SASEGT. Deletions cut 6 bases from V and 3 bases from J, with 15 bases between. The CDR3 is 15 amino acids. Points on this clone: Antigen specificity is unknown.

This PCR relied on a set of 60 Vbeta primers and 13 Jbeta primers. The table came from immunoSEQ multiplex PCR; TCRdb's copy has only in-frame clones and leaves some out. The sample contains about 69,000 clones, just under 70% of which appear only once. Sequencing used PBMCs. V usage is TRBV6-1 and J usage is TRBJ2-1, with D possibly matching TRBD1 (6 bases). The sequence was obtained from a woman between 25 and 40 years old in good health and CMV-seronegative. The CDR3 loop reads CASSPRGNRYNEQFF. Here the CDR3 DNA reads TGTGCCAGCAGCCCAAGGGGGAATCGCTACAATGAGCAGTTCTTC.